These 19 T cell receptor beta chains originate from one sample sequenced in a study of a mutant IDH1 vaccine in newly diagnosed glioma. Antigen specificity for these receptors is unknown. Only in-frame clones appear in the TCRdb table, and some are missing; sequencing was by immunoSEQ multiplex PCR. Of around 34,000 clones in the sample, 80% to 90% were seen once. Noted time point: week 23, last vaccination. Doses consisted of 300 ug of mutant IDH1 20-mer peptide each, paired with topical imiquimod. The source was PBMCs, collected from a glioma patient whose treatment included an IDH1 peptide vaccine. The source of these receptors is a man aged 40-55 years with glioma.

The genes are TRBV7-2 and TRBJ1-2; no firm D call. Germline CDR1 SGHTA, CDR2 FQGNSA. The V end lost 2 bases, the J end lost 4 bases, and 14 bases lay between the germline ends. The CDR3 consists of 15 residues. CDR3 DNA sequence: TGTGCCAGCAGCTTAAAAAGGGATAGTAGCTATGGCTACACCTTC. Its translation: CASSLKRDSSYGYTF.

The table lists this clone with a count of one. The chain recombines TRBV9 with TRBJ2-7; D gene unclear. In germline, CDR1 is SGDLS, CDR2 YYNGEE. V dropped 3 bases and J dropped 0 bases, with 10 bases sitting between them. The CDR3 contains 14 residues. This CDR3 reads CASSAAGSSYEQYF. In DNA form, the CDR3 reads TGTGCCAGCAGCGCCGCAGGATCCTCCTACGAGCAGTACTTC.

The chain recombines TRBV11-2 with TRBJ1-2, with 9 nucleotides matching TRBD1. The germline V gene has CDR1 SGHAT and CDR2 FQNNGV. There are 15 residues in the CDR3. The J segment lost 6 bases and the V segment lost 5 bases, leaving 10 bases of the junction unmatched. CDR3: CASSISITGGDGYTF. CDR3 DNA sequence: TGTGCCAGCAGCATCTCCATAACAGGGGGCGATGGCTACACCTTC.

Only a few counts were recorded for this clone. The chain employs TRBV5-1 and TRBJ2-5; D may be TRBD1 or TRBD2 (7 bases each). In germline, CDR1 is SGHRS, CDR2 YFSETQ. Trimming cost V 4 bases and J 5 bases, with 21 bases left between them. This CDR3 spans 16 amino acids. CDR3 nucleotides: TGCGCCAGCAGCGGGGGAGGGGGCAAGCCGCGGGAGACCCAGTACTTC. This encodes CASSGGGGKPRETQYF.

The chain carries TRBV28 and TRBJ2-7; D uncertain. Trimming shortened V by 4 bases and J by 3 bases, and 13 bases separated the two germline ends. The CDR3 runs to 14 residues. Germline V gene sequence: CDR1 MDHEN, CDR2 SYDVKM. The CDR3 protein is CASSYLSPLYEQYF. The CDR3 bases are TGTGCCAGCAGTTATCTCAGTCCCCTCTACGAGCAGTACTTC.

This chain joins TRBV6-1 and TRBJ1-5; D may be TRBD1 (5 bases). The CDR3 loop spans 18 amino acids. Looked up from germline, CDR1 is MNHNS and CDR2 is SASEGT. Trimming removed 3 bases from V and 5 bases from J, with 23 bases in between. CDR3: CASSDPLKLDSGYQPQHF. CDR3 sequence (DNA): TGTGCCAGCAGTGACCCCCTCAAGCTCGACAGTGGATATCAGCCCCAGCATTTT.

This clone has just a few counts. The genes are TRBV6-5 and TRBJ2-7; 8 bases line up with TRBD1. Germline V gene sequence: CDR1 MNHEY, CDR2 SVGAGI. The CDR3 spans 14 residues. J gave up 3 bases and V 5 bases, and 6 bases lay outside the gene matches. CDR3 protein: CASSPRTGNYEQYF. The DNA of the CDR3 is TGTGCCAGCAGTCCCCGGACAGGGAACTACGAGCAGTACTTC.

The V and J genes are TRBV23-1 and TRBJ2-4, with D tentatively TRBD1 (6 bases). TRBV23-1 is known as an ORF, though its function is uncertain. Between the trimmed V and J ends, which lost 9 bases and 14 bases, there was a span of 26 bases. The CDR3 totals 14 residues. The CDR3 loop is CARRIDRSHRLKYF. In DNA form, the CDR3 reads TGCGCCAGGCGAATCGACAGGTCCCATCGGTTAAAGTACTTC.

The rearrangement links TRBV7-8 to TRBJ2-7; 8 nucleotides match TRBD1. This CDR3 has 13 residues. V lost 6 bases, J lost 6 bases, and 7 bases stayed unmatched. CDR1 and CDR2 from the germline V gene are SGHVS and FQNEAQ. The CDR3 DNA sequence: TGTGCCAGCAGAGGCAGGGGGCAAGGCGAGCAGTACTTC. Encoded protein: CASRGRGQGEQYF.

V gene TRBV25-1 combines with J gene TRBJ2-2; D is unclear. CDR3 length: 14 residues. The germline V gene encodes CDR1 MGHDK and CDR2 SYGVNS. V was pared by 3 bases and J by 7 bases, with 12 bases between. In nucleotides, the CDR3 is TGTGCCAGCAGTGAGACCCCGTGGGGCGGGGAGCTGTTTTTT. Protein sequence: CASSETPWGGELFF.

V gene TRBV11-2 combines with J gene TRBJ1-3, with a weak D call TRBD1 (5 bases). The germline CDR1 and CDR2 sequences are SGHAT and FQNNGV. This CDR3 region has 15 residues. V lost 3 bases and J lost 4, with 13 bases in between. For the CDR3, the DNA is TGTGCCAGCAGCTTTGCAGGGATCATCGGAAACACCATATATTTT. As protein: CASSFAGIIGNTIYF.

As regards this clone: The junction shows a germline mismatch at one end, possibly a read error. This chain joins TRBV4-2 and TRBJ2-1; possible D gene TRBD2, 6 bases. This CDR3 has 16 residues. Germline V lookup: CDR1 LGHNA, CDR2 YNFKEQ. CDR3 in amino acids: CASSQGGIGGGNEQFF. CDR3 DNA: TGTGCCAGCAGTCAAGGAGGAATCGGGGGTGGGAATGAGCAGTTCTTC.

This sequence joins TRBV30 and TRBJ2-5; 13 bases fit TRBD2. This CDR3 region has 14 residues. Unmatched junction bases numbered 6, after V lost 7 bases and J lost 4 bases. Germline V CDR1 and CDR2: GTSNPN, SVGIG (reference sequence). Here the CDR3 DNA reads TGTGCCTCTCTTGGACTAGCGGGGGCAGAGACCCAGTACTTC. It is translated as CASLGLAGAETQYF. Filled out from reference TRBV30 and TRBJ2-5, the complete variable domain reads SQTIHQWPATLVQPVGSPLSLECTVEGTSNPNLYWYRQAAGRGLQLLFYSVGIGQISSEVPQNLSASRPQDRQFILSSKKLLLSDSGFYLCASLGLAGAETQYFGPGTRLLVL.

The table lists this clone with a count of one. The chain couples TRBV15 to TRBJ1-2; TRBD1 agrees at 7 bases. V lost 0 bases, J lost 8 bases, and 12 bases stayed unmatched. The CDR3 runs to 16 residues. Germline V CDR1 and CDR2: LNHNV, YYDKDF (reference sequence). The CDR3 spells CATSRDSLDRAGGYTF. As DNA, the CDR3 is TGTGCCACCAGCAGAGATTCCCTAGACAGGGCGGGAGGCTACACCTTC.

The chain recombines TRBV4-3 with TRBJ1-1; D remains unclear. Germline-derived CDR1 and CDR2 are LGHNA and YSLEER. The CDR3 is 16 residues long. Trimming shortened V by 0 bases and J by 3 bases, and 14 bases separated the two germline ends. CDR3 nucleotide sequence: TGCGCCAGCAGCCAAGATAGGGCGGTGGTAGACACTGAAGCTTTCTTT. The encoded protein is CASSQDRAVVDTEAFF.

This sequence joins TRBV4-2 and TRBJ2-3; 9 bases fit TRBD2. Germline lookup yields CDR1 LGHNA and CDR2 YNFKEQ. The J segment lost 5 bases and the V segment lost 0 bases, leaving 6 bases of the junction unmatched. The CDR3 has 16 amino acids. CDR3 DNA: TGTGCCAGCAGCCAAGAGGTAGCGGGAGATATAGATACGCAGTATTTT. It is translated as CASSQEVAGDIDTQYF.

This clone came up once. The CDR3 reads CASSVDRWAATYEQYF. The CDR3 DNA reads as TGTGCCAGCAGCGTCGACAGGTGGGCCGCAACCTACGAGCAGTACTTC. This sequence joins TRBV9 and TRBJ2-7; D might be TRBD1 (6 bases). The CDR3 has 16 amino acids. Germline V gene data show CDR1 as SGDLS and CDR2 as YYNGEE. The V end lost 2 bases, the J end lost 2 bases, and 17 bases lay between the germline ends.

The chain links TRBV10-1 to TRBJ2-7; no clear D gene. V dropped 3 bases and J dropped 2 bases, with 2 bases sitting between them. The V gene's germline CDR1 is WNHNN and CDR2 SYGVQD (reference sequence). The CDR3 covers 11 residues. The CDR3 bases are TGCGCCAGCAGTGACCCCTACGAGCAGTACTTC. Encoded protein: CASSDPYEQYF.

The rearrangement uses TRBV5-1 and TRBJ2-6; D remains unclear. Trimming pared 7 bases from V and 0 bases from J, leaving 2 bases between. The CDR3 has 12 amino acids. The germline V gene has CDR1 SGHRS and CDR2 YFSETQ. CDR3 amino acids: CASVSGANVLTF. For the CDR3, the DNA is TGCGCCAGCGTCTCTGGGGCCAACGTCCTGACTTTC.